The 16 T cell receptor beta chains reported below all come from one sample, sequenced in a study of T-cell reconstitution after alpha-beta-depleted transplantation in children (dated by TCRdb to 2016 to 2018). The label giving this sample's treatment or condition can be read as: allogeneic hematopoietic cell transplantation with graft depleted of TCRalphabeta T cells and CD19 B cells. Library generation was performed with PCR. These reads were obtained on an Illumina HiSeq 2500. To normalize quantification of the TCRbeta repertoire, the TCR libraries were built with molecular barcoding that relied on unique molecular identifiers. TCRdb trimmed public reads at Q25 via fastp, called clones via MiXCR and kept in-frame beta chains. All rows with the same CDR3 protein become a single entry with the most common DNA and genes. The sample includes approximately 650,000 distinct CDR3 sequences, with under 15% observed a single time. Clones ranked in the top ten supply about 0.79% of the sample.

The sample consisted of PBMCs, taken before TCRalphabeta/CD19-depleted stem cell transplant. These receptors were obtained from a girl under 10 years old with congenital amegakaryocytic thrombocytopenia, due to receive a stem cell transplant.

This clonotype appeared many times. V usage is TRBV20-1 and J usage is TRBJ1-4; the D is unclear. The CDR3 has 13 residues. V lost 1 base to trimming and J lost 9 bases, with 12 bases between them. Looked up from germline, CDR1 is DFQATT and CDR2 is SNEGSKA (reference sequence). CDR3 coding DNA: TGCAGTGCTAGAGTAATCGGACCTCAAAAACTGTTTTTT. Its protein product is CSARVIGPQKLFF.

This clonotype was detected a few times. The CDR3 DNA follows: TGTGCCAGTAGTCTTCCGGGACAGGTCCTCTGGAACTATGGCTACACCTTC. This codes for CASSLPGQVLWNYGYTF. V usage is TRBV19 and J usage is TRBJ1-2; 8 bases align to TRBD1. Trimming cost V 5 bases and J 2 bases; bases outside gene matches: 13. This CDR3 has 17 residues. CDR1 and CDR2 from the germline V gene are LNHDA and SQIVND (reference sequence).

This clonotype was observed at least ten times. J is TRBJ2-1 and V is TRBV7-8, with TRBD2 matching over 8 bases. Germline lookup yields CDR1 SGHVS and CDR2 FQNEAQ. This CDR3 is 15 amino acids long. V trimming: 2 bases; J trimming: 6 bases; junction bases outside the gene matches: 6. In nucleotides, the CDR3 is TGTGCCAGCAGCTTAATTACTAGCGGTGGCAATGAGCAGTTCTTC. Its protein is CASSLITSGGNEQFF.

This clonotype was found a few times. The V gene is TRBV25-1, the J gene TRBJ2-5; 11 nucleotides agree with TRBD2. The junction had 13 bases not matched to a gene; V was cut back by 0 bases and J by 7 bases. Germline assignment: CDR1 MGHDK and CDR2 SYGVNS. There are 18 residues in the CDR3. The CDR3 sequence is CASSEYPRTSGPHWTQYF. The CDR3 DNA follows: TGTGCCAGCAGTGAATATCCCCGGACTAGCGGGCCCCATTGGACCCAGTACTTC.

This chain connects TRBV5-1 to TRBJ2-1; TRBD2 agrees at 14 bases. Germline CDR1 reads SGHRS; CDR2 reads YFSETQ. The CDR3 is 22 residues long. J gave up 0 bases and V 2 bases, and 16 bases lay outside the gene matches. The CDR3 reads CASSLLFPGLAGVAGSYNEQFF. The CDR3 DNA reads TGCGCCAGCAGCTTATTATTCCCGGGACTAGCGGGAGTTGCAGGCTCCTACAATGAGCAGTTCTTC.

This clonotype was counted at least ten times. The CDR3 loop reads CASSVSGFDEQFF. The DNA of the CDR3 is TGCGCCAGCAGTGTATCAGGATTCGATGAGCAGTTCTTC. This chain joins TRBV10-1 and TRBJ2-1; no firm D call. CDR3 size: 13 residues. The germline CDR1 and CDR2 sequences are WNHNN and SYGVQD (reference sequence). V shed 4 bases and J shed 8 bases, with 12 bases lying between them.

This clonotype was seen only a few times. The chain employs TRBV29-1 and TRBJ1-1; a weak D match, TRBD1 (5 bases). The CDR3 runs to 13 residues. Germline V gene lookup returns CDR1 SQVTM and CDR2 ANQGSEA. Trimming removed 7 bases at V and 4 bases at J, with 16 bases between. The CDR3 loop is CSALDSLSTEAFF. The CDR3 DNA sequence: TGCAGCGCCCTAGACAGCCTCTCCACTGAAGCTTTCTTT. Combining the CDR3 with reference TRBV29-1 and TRBJ1-1 gives the whole variable domain SAVISQKPSRDICQRGTSLTIQCQVDSQVTMMFWYRQQPGQSLTLIATANQGSEATYESGFVIDKFPISRPNLTFSTLTVSNMSPEDSSIYLCSALDSLSTEAFFGQGTRLTVV.

This chain uses TRBV30 with TRBJ1-2, with TRBD1 matching 9 bases. V lost 0 bases to trimming and J lost 4 bases; unmatched junction nucleotides: 3. The CDR3 totals 14 residues. Germline V gene sequence: CDR1 GTSNPN, CDR2 SVGIG (reference sequence). The CDR3: CAWSVGQGLYGYTF. The CDR3 DNA follows: TGTGCCTGGAGTGTGGGACAGGGCCTCTATGGCTACACCTTC.

CDR3 sequence (DNA): TGCGCCAGCAGCCCCTTAGCGGGAGCCCAGGCCCAGTACTTC. It yields the protein CASSPLAGAQAQYF. V usage is TRBV5-1 and J usage is TRBJ2-5; 9 bases fit TRBD2. The CDR3 contains 14 residues. J gave up 9 bases and V 4 bases, and 10 bases lay outside the gene matches. Germline CDR1 reads SGHRS; CDR2 reads YFSETQ.

In its sample, this clonotype was seen many times. V gene TRBV11-1 combines with J gene TRBJ1-3; the D is unclear. The CDR3 is 18 residues long. Germline V lookup: CDR1 SGHAT, CDR2 FQDESV (reference sequence). The V and J ends lost 4 bases and 0 bases respectively, with 19 bases between them. As DNA, the CDR3 is TGTGCCAGCAGCTCTACCTACAGCGACGTTATCTCTGGAAACACCATATATTTT. Translated, it gives CASSSTYSDVISGNTIYF.

This clonotype showed up many times. This chain joins TRBV29-1 and TRBJ2-3, with 8 bases aligning to TRBD1. The junction had 10 bases not matched to a gene; V was cut back by 4 bases and J by 4 bases. This CDR3 is 15 amino acids long. Germline V gene data show CDR1 as SQVTM and CDR2 as ANQGSEA. CDR3 region: CSVGKTGGIADTQYF. The CDR3 DNA is TGCAGCGTTGGGAAAACAGGGGGTATCGCAGATACGCAGTATTTT.

The table lists this clonotype with many counts. The gene calls are TRBV9 and TRBJ2-2; a weak D match, TRBD2 (6 bases). CDR3 length: 15 residues. CDR1 is SGDLS, CDR2 YYNGEE, per germline. The V end was cut by 1 base, the J end by 5 bases, with 12 bases between. In DNA, the CDR3 is TGTGCCAGCAGCGTAAGGAGGGGCGATACCGGGGAGCTGTTTTTT. As protein: CASSVRRGDTGELFF.

This clonotype showed up many times. The chain recombines TRBV29-1 with TRBJ2-1; tentative D call: TRBD2 (5 bases). Germline loops: CDR1 SQVTM, CDR2 ANQGSEA. Trimming stripped 7 bases from V and 2 bases from J, with 18 bases between. CDR3 size: 15 residues. Here the CDR3 DNA reads TGCAGCGCCCGGGCGGGTAGCGTGACCTACAATGAGCAGTTCTTC. It translates to CSARAGSVTYNEQFF.

This clonotype came up a few times. CDR3 protein: CASSLPWAGTPNTGELFF. The CDR3 DNA sequence: TGTGCCAGCAGCCTGCCCTGGGCGGGGACCCCGAACACCGGGGAGCTGTTTTTT. This chain connects TRBV7-8 to TRBJ2-2; D perhaps matches TRBD2 (6 bases). Per the germline V gene, CDR1 is SGHVS and CDR2 is FQNEAQ. Between the trimmed V and J ends, which lost 5 bases and 0 bases, there was a span of 19 bases. The length of the CDR3 is 18 residues.

This clonotype was picked up a small number of times. CDR3 coding DNA: TGCGCCAGCAGCTTAACCTTAACCGGCCACGAGCAGTACTTC. This translates into CASSLTLTGHEQYF. The V gene is TRBV5-1, the J gene TRBJ2-7; D not certain. The CDR3 runs 14 residues. Germline V gene data show CDR1 as SGHRS and CDR2 as YFSETQ. V was shortened by 2 bases and J by 5 bases, with 14 bases between the two germline ends. Together with reference TRBV5-1 and TRBJ2-7, the CDR3 gives the full variable domain: KAGVTQTPRYLIKTRGQQVTLSCSPISGHRSVSWYQQTPGQGLQFLFEYFSETQRNKGNFPGRFSGRQFSNSRSEMNVSTLELGDSALYLCASSLTLTGHEQYFGPGTRLTVT.

This clonotype was seen at least ten times. This sequence joins TRBV20-1 and TRBJ1-4; 7 positions agree with TRBD1. The CDR3 is 13 amino acids. V lost 6 bases and J lost 8; bases outside the gene matches: 9. Germline CDR1 and CDR2: DFQATT and SNEGSKA (reference sequence). CDR3 in DNA: TGCAGTGCCGTTGAAGACAGGGTCGAAAAACTGTTTTTT. Its protein product is CSAVEDRVEKLFF.